This T cell receptor (beta chain) comes out of a study of blood T cell repertoires in COVID-19. Whole-study context: The United States, Italy and Spain provided the acute and convalescent COVID-19 samples. PBMCs, B-cell-depleted T cells, or T cells provided the cDNA or gDNA that made up the material.

The authors' processing: The authors estimated nucleated cell counts from reference gene primer amplification. The protocol was immunoSEQ multiplex PCR, while the TCRdb copy is restricted to in-frame clones and leaves out a portion. That table furnishes V, J and clone size, whereas the DNA furnished D and trimming. This sample has approximately 97,000 clones, with around nine tenths found just once. Germline CDR1 reads SEHNR; CDR2 reads FQNEAQ (reference sequence). The CDR3 has 15 residues. The trim removed 5 bases at V and 4 bases at J, leaving 8 bases unmatched. This chain joins TRBV7-9 and TRBJ1-5; 7 bases line up with TRBD1. The source of this sequence is a man aged 50 or older with active or convalescent COVID-19. Sequencing was done on a sample of peripheral blood. CDR3: CASSPTGVQNQPQHF. The CDR3 DNA follows: TGTGCCAGCAGCCCCACAGGGGTCCAAAATCAGCCCCAGCATTTT.